A single sample is the source of the 9 T cell receptor beta chains below, sequenced in a study of cytomegalovirus exposure and HLA in healthy donors. PCR employed 60 Vbeta and 13 Jbeta primers. Profiled with immunoSEQ multiplex PCR; TCRdb holds only in-frame clones, not every one. The sample yields under 100,000 clones, approximately 70% seen once. The sequencing input was PBMCs. These receptors were collected from a woman aged 50 to 60 in good health and CMV-seropositive.

The sample holds one count of this clone. The V call is TRBV11-2, the J call TRBJ2-7, with D perhaps TRBD2 (5 bases). The V and J ends lost 1 base and 6 bases respectively, with 13 bases between them. The length of the CDR3 is 14 residues. In germline, CDR1 is SGHAT, CDR2 FQNNGV. This chain's CDR3 is CASSLAPSGGEQYF. In DNA, the CDR3 is TGTGCCAGCAGCTTAGCACCCAGCGGTGGCGAGCAGTACTTC.

This clone was seen more than once but under ten times. The chain combines TRBV2 with TRBJ2-2; D perhaps matches TRBD1 (5 bases). CDR1 and CDR2 (germline): SNHLY, FYNNEI. The CDR3 sequence is 15 residues long. V lost 5 bases and J 3 bases, leaving 13 bases between the germline ends. The CDR3 sequence: CASSPGSGYTGELFF. DNA of the CDR3: TGTGCCAGCAGTCCAGGGTCGGGCTACACCGGGGAGCTGTTTTTT.

This clone was picked up a small number of times. The rearrangement uses TRBV11-2 and TRBJ2-1, with 8 nucleotides matching TRBD2. V shed 2 bases and J 8 bases; nucleotides not matched to a gene: 5. CDR1 and CDR2 from the germline V gene are SGHAT and FQNNGV. The CDR3 has 14 amino acids. DNA for the CDR3: TGTGCCAGCAGCTTATTGCGGGAGGCGCATGAGCAGTTCTTC. Protein product: CASSLLREAHEQFF.

The rearrangement joins TRBV4-1 to TRBJ2-2; the D gene is possibly TRBD2 (5 bases). The CDR3 contains 17 residues. V was shortened by 4 bases and J by 4 bases, with 19 bases between the two germline ends. The germline V gene encodes CDR1 MGHRA and CDR2 YSYEKL. CDR3 DNA: TGCGCCAGCAGCCTCCCAGACCGGGGAACGGCCACCGGGGAGCTGTTTTTT. Its protein product is CASSLPDRGTATGELFF.

This sequence joins TRBV5-6 and TRBJ2-1, with D perhaps matching TRBD2 (6 bases). The CDR3 extends over 15 amino acids. The V and J ends lost 4 bases and 3 bases respectively, with 14 bases between them. CDR1 is SGHDT, CDR2 YYEEEE, per germline. CDR3 in DNA: TGTGCCAGCAGCCGAGCGGGTAGCGGCTACAATGAGCAGTTCTTC. It encodes CASSRAGSGYNEQFF.

This chain connects TRBV9 to TRBJ1-2; 8 nucleotides agree with TRBD1. V lost 4 bases and J lost 3; bases outside the gene matches: 5. This CDR3 is built from 14 residues. Germline V gene data show CDR1 as SGDLS and CDR2 as YYNGEE. The CDR3 here is CASSTPTGDYGYTF. The CDR3, as DNA: TGTGCCAGCAGCACCCCGACAGGGGACTATGGCTACACCTTC.

V and J are TRBV18 and TRBJ1-2, with D perhaps matching TRBD1 (6 bases). Trimming pared 3 bases from V and 3 bases from J, leaving 8 bases between. The V gene's germline CDR1 is KGHSH and CDR2 LQKENI. This CDR3 comprises 13 residues. This CDR3 reads CASSPGQYYGYTF. The DNA of the CDR3 is TGTGCCAGCTCACCCGGACAGTACTATGGCTACACCTTC.

A word on this clone: The junction departs from the called germline gene at one end, perhaps through a read error. The chain is built from TRBV7-9 and TRBJ1-2, with 11 bases matching TRBD1. The V gene's germline CDR1 is SEHNR and CDR2 FQNEAQ (reference sequence). This CDR3 is 18 amino acids long. Here the CDR3 reads CSSSSNGQGALVLYGYTF. CDR3 coding DNA: TGTTCCAGCAGCTCCAACGGACAGGGGGCTTTGGTGCTCTATGGCTACACCTTC.

V and J are TRBV28 and TRBJ2-5; D is unresolved. Gene TRBJ2-7 matches the end of the DNA better, so the J call may be wrong. The germline V gene has CDR1 MDHEN and CDR2 SYDVKM. The CDR3 extends over 11 amino acids. This CDR3 reads CASSSFYEQYF. CDR3 nucleotide sequence: TGTGCCAGCAGCTCGTTTTACGAGCAGTACTTC.